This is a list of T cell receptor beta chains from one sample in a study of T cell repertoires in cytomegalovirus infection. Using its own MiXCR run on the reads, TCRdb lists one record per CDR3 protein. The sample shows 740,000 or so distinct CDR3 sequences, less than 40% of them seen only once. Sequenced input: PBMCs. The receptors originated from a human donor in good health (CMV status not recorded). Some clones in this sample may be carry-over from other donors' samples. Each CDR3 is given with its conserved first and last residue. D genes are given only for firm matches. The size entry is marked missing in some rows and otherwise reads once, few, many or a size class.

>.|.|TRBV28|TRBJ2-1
CASSLLRVDGNEQFF
TGTGCCAGCAGTTTACTCAGGGTGGATGGGAATGAGCAGTTCTTC
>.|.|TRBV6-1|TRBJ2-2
CASTRMIGTGELFF
TGTGCCAGCACGCGTATGATAGGCACCGGGGAGCTGTTTTTT
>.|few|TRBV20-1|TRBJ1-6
CSARVGWSYNSPLHF
TGCAGTGCTAGAGTCGGATGGTCCTATAATTCACCCCTCCACTTT
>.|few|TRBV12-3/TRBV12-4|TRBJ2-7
CASTRGAHTYEQYF
TGTGCCAGCACCAGGGGAGCCCATACCTACGAGCAGTACTTC
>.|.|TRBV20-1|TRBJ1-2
CSAVLYTGNYGYTF
TGCAGTGCCGTACTATATACAGGGAACTATGGCTACACCTTC
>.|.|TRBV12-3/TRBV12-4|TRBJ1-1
CASSWVGTNTEAFF
TGTGCCAGCAGTTGGGTGGGGACGAACACTGAAGCTTTCTTT
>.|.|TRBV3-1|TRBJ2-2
CASSQGRTGELFF
TGTGCCAGCAGCCAAGGCAGGACCGGGGAGCTGTTTTTT
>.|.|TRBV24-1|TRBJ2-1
CATSDWGEQFF
TGTGCCACCAGTGATTGGGGGGAGCAGTTCTTC
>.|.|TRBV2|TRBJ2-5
CASSDLQQSYQETQYF
TGTGCCAGCAGTGATCTTCAGCAGTCGTACCAAGAGACCCAGTACTTC
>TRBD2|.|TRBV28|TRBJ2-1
CASSLLVAAGDYNEQFF
TGTGCCAGCAGTTTGTTGGTTGCGGCGGGGGACTACAATGAGCAGTTCTTC
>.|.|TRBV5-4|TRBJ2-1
CASSFHSSEQFF
TGTGCCAGCAGCTTTCACTCCTCGGAGCAGTTCTTC
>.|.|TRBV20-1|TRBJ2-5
CSGRGGGETQYF
TGCAGTGGCCGAGGGGGAGGGGAGACCCAGTACTTC
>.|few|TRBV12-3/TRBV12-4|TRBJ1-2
CASSSPGDGHGYTF
TGTGCCAGCAGTTCCCCAGGGGACGGTCATGGCTACACCTTC
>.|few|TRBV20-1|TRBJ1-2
CSAREGPGGYTF
TGCAGTGCTAGAGAGGGGCCGGGAGGCTACACCTTC
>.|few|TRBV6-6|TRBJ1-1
CASGRENTEAFF
TGTGCCAGCGGGAGGGAGAACACTGAAGCTTTCTTT
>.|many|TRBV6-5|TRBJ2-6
CASSYSGQANVLTF
TGTGCCAGCAGTTACTCTGGGCAGGCCAACGTCCTGACTTTC
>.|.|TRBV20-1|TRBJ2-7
CSAELRLGDEQYF
TGCAGTGCAGAGTTGAGGTTGGGGGACGAGCAGTACTTC
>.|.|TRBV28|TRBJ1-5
CASTHLTAAGNQPQHF
TGTGCCAGCACCCACTTGACGGCTGCTGGGAATCAGCCCCAGCATTTT
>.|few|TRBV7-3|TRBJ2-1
CAREAGWGYNEQFF
TGTGCCAGAGAGGCGGGGTGGGGGTACAATGAGCAGTTCTTC